A selection of T cell receptor beta chains follows, all from one sample in a study of T cells in localized non-small cell lung cancer. Method: immunoSEQ multiplex PCR; TCRdb's copy keeps in-frame clones and lacks some. The table lists 70,000 to 80,000 clones, around 90% of them singletons. The sequencing used peripheral blood, collected before any cancer treatment. These receptors came from a woman aged 35-75 years with stage I squamous cell lung carcinoma. The conserved cysteine and the conserved F or W are not part of the CDR3 here. D genes are given only for firm matches.

v_call	d_call	j_call	cdr3_aa
TRBV7-3	NA	TRBJ2-3	ASSGYTDTQY
TRBV12-5	NA	TRBJ1-4	ASGPGRRGTNEKLF
TRBV19	NA	TRBJ1-4	ASSIDRRQTNEKLF
TRBV5-1	NA	TRBJ1-4	ASSLAPIANNEKLF
TRBV4-1	NA	TRBJ1-1	ASSPIRGGDTEAF
TRBV7-9	TRBD1	TRBJ1-4	ASSTGTGSEKLF
TRBV5-1	NA	TRBJ2-7	ASSLGRVNYEQY
TRBV25-1	NA	TRBJ2-1	AFPWGHSSYNEQF
TRBV9	NA	TRBJ1-4	ASSRLDRFEKLF
TRBV21-1	NA	TRBJ1-2	ASSKARESACGYT
TRBV5-1	NA	TRBJ2-7	ASSPPGGSASYEQY
TRBV5-5	TRBD1	TRBJ1-2	ASSSGEAGGRGYT
TRBV7-8	TRBD1	TRBJ1-1	ASSLVSQGGTEAF
TRBV6-5	NA	TRBJ2-7	ASSEAAYEQY
TRBV27	NA	TRBJ2-7	ASSLSGRFGYEQY
TRBV7-6	NA	TRBJ2-5	ASSSAAETQY
TRBV19	NA	TRBJ1-3	ASSTVVGSSGNTIY
TRBV6-5	TRBD1	TRBJ2-5	ASTGQGETQY
TRBV6-1	NA	TRBJ1-1	ASSEASRNTEAF
TRBV5-5	NA	TRBJ2-2	ASRMGRRSNTGELF
TRBV27	TRBD2	TRBJ2-2	ASSHRLAGGTGELF
TRBV19	TRBD1	TRBJ1-4	ASSILDRGNEKLF
TRBV5-1	TRBD2	TRBJ2-5	ASSQLASLGETQY
TRBV12-5	TRBD1	TRBJ1-1	AGGATGGSEAF
TRBV2	NA	TRBJ1-1	ASSEPFSGRAEAF
TRBV6-5	TRBD2	TRBJ2-3	ASTLAGISTDTQY
TRBV9	NA	TRBJ2-2	ASSVGGGGNTGELF
TRBV6-5	TRBD1	TRBJ1-4	ASRDRAVEKLF
TRBV11-2	TRBD1	TRBJ1-5	ASSFGGQGAFQPQH
TRBV4-1	NA	TRBJ2-3	ASSEARGDTQY
TRBV5-1	TRBD2	TRBJ2-5	ASTGGGAGETQY
TRBV19	TRBD1	TRBJ1-1	ASSTGTGRLSTEAF
TRBV5-4	TRBD1	TRBJ2-3	ASSADRVNTDTQY
TRBV14	TRBD1	TRBJ2-3	ASTSGGTSTDTQY
TRBV7-2	TRBD2	TRBJ2-5	ASSRGVQETQY
TRBV30	NA	TRBJ2-5	AWSVFGRFQETQY
TRBV6-6	TRBD2	TRBJ2-3	ASSSGLARGTDTQY
TRBV30	NA	TRBJ1-1	AWSLGAGAEAF
TRBV14	NA	TRBJ1-6	ASSGRVSGSPLH